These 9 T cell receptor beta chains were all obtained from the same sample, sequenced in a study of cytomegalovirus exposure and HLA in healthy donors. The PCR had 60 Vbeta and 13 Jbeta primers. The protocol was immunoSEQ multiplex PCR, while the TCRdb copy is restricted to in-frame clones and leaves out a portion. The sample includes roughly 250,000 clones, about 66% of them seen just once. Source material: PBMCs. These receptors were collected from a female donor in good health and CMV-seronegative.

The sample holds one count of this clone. The CDR3 sequence is CASSRDRGQGGELFF. The CDR3 DNA sequence: TGTGCCAGCAGTCGCGACAGGGGGCAAGGCGGGGAGCTGTTTTTT. This chain links TRBV6-1 with TRBJ2-2, with 10 nucleotides matching TRBD1. The CDR3 has 15 amino acids. After removal of 5 bases from V and 7 bases from J, the junction contained 7 bases not matched to a gene. Germline loops: CDR1 MNHNS, CDR2 SASEGT.

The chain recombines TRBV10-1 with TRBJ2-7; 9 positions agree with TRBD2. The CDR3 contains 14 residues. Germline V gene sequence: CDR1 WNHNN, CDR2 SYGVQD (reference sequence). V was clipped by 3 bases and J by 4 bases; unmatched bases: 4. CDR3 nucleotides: TGCGCCAGCAGTGATAGCGGGAGCTCATACGAGCAGTACTTC. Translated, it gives CASSDSGSSYEQYF.

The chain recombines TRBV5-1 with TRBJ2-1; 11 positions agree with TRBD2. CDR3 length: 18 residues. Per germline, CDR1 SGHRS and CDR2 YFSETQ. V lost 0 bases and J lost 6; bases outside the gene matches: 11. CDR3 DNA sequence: TGCGCCAGCAGCTTGGGCGATATTGCACTAGCGGGAGTCAATGAGCAGTTCTTC. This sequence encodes CASSLGDIALAGVNEQFF.

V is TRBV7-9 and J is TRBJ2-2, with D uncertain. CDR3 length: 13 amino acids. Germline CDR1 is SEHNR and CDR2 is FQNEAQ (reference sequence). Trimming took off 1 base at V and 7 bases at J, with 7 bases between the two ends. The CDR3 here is CASSLDRSGELFF. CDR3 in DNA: TGTGCCAGCAGCTTAGACCGGAGCGGGGAGCTGTTTTTT.

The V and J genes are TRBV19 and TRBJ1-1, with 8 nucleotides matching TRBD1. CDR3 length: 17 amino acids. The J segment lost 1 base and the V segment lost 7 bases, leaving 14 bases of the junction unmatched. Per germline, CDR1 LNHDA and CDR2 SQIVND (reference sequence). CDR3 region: CASNPSAGGRWNTEAFF. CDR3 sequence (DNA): TGTGCCAGTAACCCCTCGGCAGGGGGCAGATGGAACACTGAAGCTTTCTTT.

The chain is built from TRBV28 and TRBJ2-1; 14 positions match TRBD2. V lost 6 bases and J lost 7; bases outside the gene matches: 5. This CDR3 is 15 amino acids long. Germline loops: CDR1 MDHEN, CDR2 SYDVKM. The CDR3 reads CASRGRTSGGNEQFF. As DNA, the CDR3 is TGTGCCAGCAGGGGCAGGACTAGCGGGGGGAATGAGCAGTTCTTC.

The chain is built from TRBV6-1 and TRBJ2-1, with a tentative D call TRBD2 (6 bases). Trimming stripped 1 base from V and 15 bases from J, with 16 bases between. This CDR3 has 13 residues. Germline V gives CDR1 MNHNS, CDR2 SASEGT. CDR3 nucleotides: TGTGCCAGCAGTGAAGAGTTGCGGGGAGAGGGGTTCTTC. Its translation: CASSEELRGEGFF.

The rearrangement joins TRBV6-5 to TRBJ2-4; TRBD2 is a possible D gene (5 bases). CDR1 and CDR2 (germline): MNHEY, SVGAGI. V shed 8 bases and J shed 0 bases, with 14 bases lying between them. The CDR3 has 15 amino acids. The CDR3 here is CASAKGERAKNIQYF. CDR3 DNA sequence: TGTGCCAGCGCCAAGGGAGAGAGAGCCAAAAACATTCAGTACTTC.

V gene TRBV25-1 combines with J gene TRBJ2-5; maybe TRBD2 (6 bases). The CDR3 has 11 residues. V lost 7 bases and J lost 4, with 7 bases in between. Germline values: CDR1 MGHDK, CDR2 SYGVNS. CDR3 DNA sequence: TGTGCCAGCATGGAGGGAGAGACCCAGTACTTC. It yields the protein CASMEGETQYF.